Presented here are 21 T cell receptor beta chains from one specimen sequenced in a study of OX40 agonist ivuxolimab in advanced cancers. Only in-frame clones appear in the TCRdb table, and some are missing; sequencing was by immunoSEQ multiplex PCR. The data contain some 54,000 clones, under 85% of them singletons. Here the sequenced sample was CD4+ or CD8+ T cells sorted from blood, taken in a trial of the OX40 agonist ivuxolimab. Receptors were obtained from an adult with an advanced solid tumor such as melanoma, head and neck, liver or kidney cancer.

V and J are TRBV2 and TRBJ2-7; D call uncertain. Germline V CDR1 and CDR2: SNHLY, FYNNEI. V dropped 4 bases and J dropped 0 bases, with 4 bases sitting between them. CDR3 size: 12 residues. The DNA for the CDR3 is TGTGCCAGCAGTGCGAGCTCCTACGAGCAGTACTTC. This gives the protein CASSASSYEQYF.

The rearrangement joins TRBV2 to TRBJ1-5; 8 bases agree with TRBD1. Trimming took 7 bases from V and 6 from J; bases not matched to a gene: 5. This CDR3 has 13 residues. The germline V gene encodes CDR1 SNHLY and CDR2 FYNNEI. The CDR3 DNA follows: TGTGCCAGCAACCGACAGGGGTCTCAGCCCCAGCATTTT. Residues: CASNRQGSQPQHF.

The genes are TRBV6-5 and TRBJ2-3; tentatively, D is TRBD1 or TRBD2 (7 bases each). Germline V gene lookup returns CDR1 MNHEY and CDR2 SVGAGI. The CDR3 is 16 residues long. V was pared by 0 bases and J by 1 base, with 11 bases between. The CDR3 bases are TGTGCCAGCAGTTACTCAGCAGGGGGGGGCACAGATACGCAGTATTTT. This translates into CASSYSAGGGTDTQYF.

In this sample, this clone turned up a few times. V gene TRBV5-1 combines with J gene TRBJ2-5; TRBD1 matches 7 bases. V trimming: 4 bases; J trimming: 1 base; junction bases outside the gene matches: 1. Germline V CDR1 and CDR2: SGHRS, YFSETQ. This CDR3 contains 13 residues. The CDR3 coding sequence is TGCGCCAGCAGCAGGACAGGCCAAGAGACCCAGTACTTC. Amino acids: CASSRTGQETQYF.

The chain employs TRBV6-6 and TRBJ2-3, with a weak D call TRBD1 (5 bases). The CDR3 covers 14 residues. Germline values: CDR1 MNHNY, CDR2 SVGAGI (reference sequence). The V and J ends lost 5 bases and 3 bases respectively, with 12 bases between them. The CDR3: CASSDRTPTDTQYF. The CDR3 DNA follows: TGTGCCAGCAGTGACAGAACTCCAACAGATACGCAGTATTTT.

Ten or more counts support this clone. The chain has TRBV10-2 and TRBJ2-3; D unclear. The CDR3 is 14 amino acids. V lost 5 bases and J lost 6, with 15 bases in between. The germline gives CDR1 WSHSY, CDR2 SAAADI. CDR3 amino acids: CASSWNRVADTQYF. The CDR3 bases are TGCGCCAGCAGTTGGAATAGGGTTGCGGATACGCAGTATTTT.

This clone occurred a few times. The chain employs TRBV7-6 and TRBJ2-5; 9 bases are a match to TRBD2. Germline V gene sequence: CDR1 SGHVS, CDR2 FNYEAQ. This CDR3 comprises 16 residues. Unmatched junction bases numbered 7, after V lost 0 bases and J lost 5 bases. The CDR3 loop reads CASSLASAGGGETQYF. The CDR3 DNA follows: TGTGCCAGCAGCTTAGCGTCAGCGGGAGGAGGCGAGACCCAGTACTTC.

This chain links TRBV14 with TRBJ2-1; 7 bases agree with TRBD2. Germline values: CDR1 SGHDN, CDR2 FVKESK. The length of the CDR3 is 16 residues. Germline trimming cut 3 bases from V and 3 bases from J; bases unmatched to any gene: 8. The CDR3 sequence: CASSHRKGLSYNEQFF. DNA for the CDR3: TGTGCCAGCAGCCACCGCAAGGGACTAAGCTACAATGAGCAGTTCTTC.

The chain has TRBV10-3 and TRBJ2-7; D is undetermined. The germline V gene has CDR1 ENHRY and CDR2 SYGVKD. Between the trimmed V and J ends, which lost 0 bases and 3 bases, there was a span of 9 bases. There are 14 residues in the CDR3. The CDR3 loop reads CAISESDLFYEQYF. The CDR3 DNA is TGTGCCATCAGTGAGTCGGACCTCTTCTACGAGCAGTACTTC.

The chain uses TRBV5-1 and TRBJ1-3; D is perhaps TRBD1 (5 bases). This CDR3 contains 15 residues. The germline gives CDR1 SGHRS, CDR2 YFSETQ. Trimming left V 7 bases short and J 0 bases short, with 14 bases between. CDR3 region: CASRTSGNSGNTIYF. The CDR3 nucleotides are TGCGCCAGCCGGACATCCGGGAACTCTGGAAACACCATATATTTT. The full variable domain, in which reference TRBV5-1 and TRBJ1-3 provide the parts outside the CDR3, is KAGVTQTPRYLIKTRGQQVTLSCSPISGHRSVSWYQQTPGQGLQFLFEYFSETQRNKGNFPGRFSGRQFSNSRSEMNVSTLELGDSALYLCASRTSGNSGNTIYFGEGSWLTVV.

This chain links TRBV2 with TRBJ2-3; D not certain. Trimming cost V 0 bases and J 4 bases, with 5 bases left between them. CDR3 size: 13 residues. CDR1 SNHLY and CDR2 FYNNEI come from the germline V gene. The CDR3 reads CASSEALADTQYF. The CDR3 region has the DNA TGTGCCAGCAGTGAAGCGTTGGCAGATACGCAGTATTTT.

V is TRBV6-1 and J is TRBJ2-7; 10 bases map to TRBD2. Germline loops: CDR1 MNHNS, CDR2 SASEGT. The J segment lost 3 bases and the V segment lost 10 bases, leaving 3 bases of the junction unmatched. This CDR3 is 12 amino acids long. The CDR3 here is CATRTSGYEQYF. CDR3 coding DNA: TGTGCCACCAGGACTAGCGGCTACGAGCAGTACTTC.

The chain couples TRBV2 to TRBJ1-4, with 8 bases fitting TRBD1. The CDR3 runs 13 residues. V lost 11 bases and J lost 8; bases outside the gene matches: 10. Germline CDR1 SNHLY, CDR2 FYNNEI. The CDR3 DNA is TGTGCCGGTTCAAGGGACAGGCGCGAAAAACTGTTTTTT. Residues: CAGSRDRREKLFF. The entire variable domain, with the rest obtained from reference TRBV2 and TRBJ1-4, is as follows: EPEVTQTPSHQVTQMGQEVILRCVPISNHLYFYWYRQILGQKVEFLVSFYNNEISEKSEIFDDQFSVERPDGSNFTLKIRSTKLEDSAMYFCAGSRDRREKLFFGSGTQLSVL.

This sequence joins TRBV2 and TRBJ1-6; no reliable D call. V dropped 5 bases and J dropped 7 bases, with 15 bases sitting between them. The CDR3 extends over 15 amino acids. The V gene's germline CDR1 is SNHLY and CDR2 FYNNEI. The CDR3 region has the DNA TGTGCCAGCAGTCGGGCCCGGGGAGGGAATTCACCCCTCCACTTT. It is translated as CASSRARGGNSPLHF.

The rearrangement joins TRBV5-1 to TRBJ1-5; weak D call: TRBD1 (5 bases). V was clipped by 4 bases and J by 2 bases, with 13 bases between them. Germline V CDR1 and CDR2: SGHRS, YFSETQ. This CDR3 comprises 15 residues. The CDR3 DNA sequence: TGCGCCAGCAGCCCCGTGGGAGGGGGCAATCAGCCCCAGCATTTT. Translating it yields CASSPVGGGNQPQHF. The full variable domain, with the rest looked up from reference TRBV5-1 and TRBJ1-5, is KAGVTQTPRYLIKTRGQQVTLSCSPISGHRSVSWYQQTPGQGLQFLFEYFSETQRNKGNFPGRFSGRQFSNSRSEMNVSTLELGDSALYLCASSPVGGGNQPQHFGDGTRLSIL.

The chain combines TRBV19 with TRBJ2-2; 11 bases align to TRBD1. In germline, CDR1 is LNHDA, CDR2 SQIVND (reference sequence). This CDR3 has 18 amino acids. J lost 3 bases, V lost 0 bases, and 6 bases had no gene match. CDR3 region: CASSIDRWDRGYTGELFF. The CDR3 nucleotides are TGTGCCAGTAGTATAGATCGTTGGGACAGGGGGTACACCGGGGAGCTGTTTTTT. Complete variable domain (other parts from reference TRBV19 and TRBJ2-2): DGGITQSPKYLFRKEGQNVTLSCEQNLNHDAMYWYRQDPGQGLRLIYYSQIVNDFQKGDIAEGYSVSREKKESFPLTVTSAQKNPTAFYLCASSIDRWDRGYTGELFFGEGSRLTVL.

This rearrangement joins TRBV7-2 to TRBJ2-3, with 10 bases that match TRBD1. CDR1 and CDR2 from the germline V gene are SGHTA and FQGNSA. CDR3 length equals 17 residues. V shed 5 bases, J shed 8 bases, and the junction held 16 bases outside the gene matches. CDR3 DNA: TGTGCCAGCAGCCTCACCGGGACAGGGGATTTAGGGGGTACGCAGTATTTT. It codes for CASSLTGTGDLGGTQYF.

J is TRBJ1-1 and V is TRBV5-1; TRBD1 is a possible D gene (6 bases). V dropped 4 bases and J dropped 4 bases, with 11 bases sitting between them. The CDR3 runs to 13 residues. From germline, CDR1 is SGHRS and CDR2 YFSETQ. CDR3 region: CASSPQGRTEAFF. Here the CDR3 DNA reads TGCGCCAGCAGCCCACAGGGTCGCACTGAAGCTTTCTTT.

This chain's CDR3 is CATSRDAAAGGPSETQYF. Here the CDR3 DNA reads TGTGCCACCAGCAGAGATGCTGCAGCGGGAGGGCCGTCAGAGACCCAGTACTTC. This chain connects TRBV15 to TRBJ2-5; 10 bases map to TRBD2. Germline trimming cut 0 bases from V and 4 bases from J; bases unmatched to any gene: 11. From germline, CDR1 is LNHNV and CDR2 YYDKDF (reference sequence). CDR3 length equals 18 residues.

This rearrangement joins TRBV25-1 to TRBJ1-2; TRBD1 aligns across 7 bases. V was clipped by 4 bases and J by 1 base; unmatched bases: 6. The CDR3 is 15 residues long. Germline V gene data show CDR1 as MGHDK and CDR2 as SYGVNS. CDR3 region: CASSGTGSVNYGYTF. The CDR3 DNA follows: TGTGCCAGCAGTGGGACAGGCTCGGTTAACTATGGCTACACCTTC.

The V gene is TRBV19, the J gene TRBJ1-5, with D hard to call. Trimming shortened V by 4 bases and J by 0 bases, and 10 bases separated the two germline ends. The germline CDR1 and CDR2 sequences are LNHDA and SQIVND (reference sequence). The CDR3 is 15 residues long. The DNA for the CDR3 is TGTGCCAGTAGTAGAGGGTTTAGTAGCAATCAGCCCCAGCATTTT. Its translation is CASSRGFSSNQPQHF.